The present TCR beta chain was sequenced within a study of cytomegalovirus exposure and HLA in healthy donors. Primers included in the PCR were 60 Vbeta and 13 Jbeta primers. Sequencing used immunoSEQ multiplex PCR; TCRdb keeps in-frame clones, though not all of them. Among fewer than 150,000 clones, around 77% were seen once, and the ten largest hold 2.2%. Study-level points and caveats: TCR beta sequences reportedly predicted most subjects' HLA-A and HLA-B alleles accurately.

J gave up 4 bases and V 10 bases, and 10 bases lay outside the gene matches. Germline CDR1 PRHDT, CDR2 FYEKMQ (reference sequence). The CDR3 consists of 14 residues. On this clone: Its antigen is unidentified.

Healthy bone marrow donors formed the donor group. The TCR comes from a man aged 30-40 years in good health and CMV-seronegative. Sequenced material: PBMCs. The V and J genes are TRBV13 and TRBJ2-5; 9 nucleotides agree with TRBD2. In nucleotides, the CDR3 is TGTGCCACCCTCCGTCTTAGCGGGGGAGAGACCCAGTACTTC. This codes for CATLRLSGGETQYF.